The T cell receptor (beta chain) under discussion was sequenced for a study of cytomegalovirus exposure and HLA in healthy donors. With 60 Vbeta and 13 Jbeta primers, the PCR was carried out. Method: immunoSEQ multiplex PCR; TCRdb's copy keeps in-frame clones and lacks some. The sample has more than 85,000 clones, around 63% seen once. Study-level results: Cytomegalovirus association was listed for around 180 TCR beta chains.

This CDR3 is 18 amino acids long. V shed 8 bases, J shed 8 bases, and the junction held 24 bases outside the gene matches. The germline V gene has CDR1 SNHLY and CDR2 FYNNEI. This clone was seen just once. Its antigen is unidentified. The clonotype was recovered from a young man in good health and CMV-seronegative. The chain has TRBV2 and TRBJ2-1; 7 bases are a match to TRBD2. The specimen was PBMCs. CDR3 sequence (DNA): TGTGCCAGCGTTTTAAACCGAGCGGGATACGCAGAGGGACATGAGCAGTTCTTC. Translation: CASVLNRAGYAEGHEQFF.